This TCR beta chain was identified during a study of cytomegalovirus exposure and HLA in healthy donors. Study-level results: In vitro testing confirmed three CMV-associated chains as specific for CMV antigens. Among TCR beta chains, those listed as cytomegalovirus-associated numbered some 160.

Profiling relied on immunoSEQ multiplex PCR, and the TCRdb table lists in-frame clones only, not all of them. This sample has approximately 82,000 clones, with roughly 96% found just once. Of note for this clone: Its antigen is currently unknown.

The sequence derives from a woman between 18 and 30 years old in good health and CMV-seronegative. The sequencing input was PBMCs.

In DNA form, the CDR3 reads TGCGCCAGCAGCCCCGAACAGGGTGGCTACGAGCAGTACTTC. This codes for CASSPEQGGYEQYF. The gene calls are TRBV4-3 and TRBJ2-7; D is perhaps TRBD1 (6 bases). The V end lost 4 bases, the J end lost 3 bases, and 13 bases lay between the germline ends. CDR1 is LGHNA, CDR2 YSLEER, per germline. This CDR3 contains 14 residues.